This T cell receptor beta chain originates from a study of blood T cell repertoires in COVID-19 (dated by TCRdb to the early 2020s). With respect to the entire study: Collaborator samples came from the United States, Italy and Spain and covered acute and convalescent phases of COVID-19. The dataset comprised deeply sampled blood TCRbeta repertoires from subjects exposed to, actively infected with, or recovered from COVID-19. Where HLA class I and class II types were available, the types were taken from metadata supplied by the sample provider, not from assay-based typing. Nearly every sample came with metadata listing a de-identified subject ID, COVID-19 status, age in years and sex. Samples were obtained from the ongoing ImmuneRACE study (first 160 participants) and from about 1,300 subjects provided by 6 global collaborators. The material from the prospective study consisted of cDNA or gDNA derived from T cells, B-cell-depleted T cells, or PBMCs. The repertoires were made available in a free public database intended to serve as a resource for research on the immune response to SARS-CoV-2. What the work shows at the level of the full study, not this receptor alone: How much clinical and demographic metadata was included differed by source and by participant, and the metadata was provided uncurated.

Whole blood was collected in K2EDTA tubes by collaborating institutions according to the institutions' own protocols. For TCRbeta analysis, collaborators shipped samples in one of three forms: frozen whole blood, isolated PBMCs, or DNA extracted from either of those sample types. Notes on this clone: The antigen it binds to is not known. Qualities for individual bases were not recorded, and no much larger clone is one base off.

From the germline V gene, CDR1 is SNHLY and CDR2 is FYNNEI. V is cut back by 6 bases and J by 6 bases, with 8 bases in the junction unmatched. The CDR3 spans 14 residues, from the cysteine through the phenylalanine. Only the CDR3 DNA is retained, 42 bases long and in frame from the first base. TCRbeta CDR3 regions were amplified from genomic DNA by means of the immunoSEQ Assay, a bias-controlled multiplex PCR. The original pipeline was this. Nucleated cell counts per sample were estimated from amplification of reference gene primers within the assay. To quantify the absolute abundance of each unique TCRbeta CDR3 rearrangement, sequence reads were collapsed and filtered. For each sample, productive Simpson clonality was calculated by taking the square root of Simpson's diversity index across productive rearrangements. TCRdb stores this immuneACCESS table with in-frame sequences only. Part of the clones is absent; in the studies checked, under half of the shortfall reflects unresolved V genes, and no reason is known for the rest. D and trimming come from the DNA, and the V and J calls and clone size come from that table. The sample data list around 200,000 clones, and about 90% of these were observed just once. The top ten constitute approximately 1.5% of the sample.

Sequences were obtained from peripheral blood. The V and J segments used are TRBV2 and TRBJ1-5, with TRBD1 identical over 7 junction bases. The clonotype comes from a man aged 18 to 29 with active or convalescent COVID-19. CDR3 sequence: CASSTGEWGQPQHF. The nucleotide sequence is TGTGCCAGCAGCACAGGGGAGTGGGGTCAGCCCCAGCATTTT.